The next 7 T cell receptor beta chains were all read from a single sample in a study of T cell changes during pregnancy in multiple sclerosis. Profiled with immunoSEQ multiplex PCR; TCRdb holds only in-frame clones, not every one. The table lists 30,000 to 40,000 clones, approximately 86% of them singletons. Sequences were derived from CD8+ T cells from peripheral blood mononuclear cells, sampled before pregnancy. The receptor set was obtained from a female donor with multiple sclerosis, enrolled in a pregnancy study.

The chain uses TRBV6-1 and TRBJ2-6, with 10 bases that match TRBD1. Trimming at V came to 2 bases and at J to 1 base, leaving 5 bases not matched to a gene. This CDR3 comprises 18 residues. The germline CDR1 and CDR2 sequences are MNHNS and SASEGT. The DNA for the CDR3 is TGTGCCAGCAGTGAACGGGACAGGGGAAAGTCTGGGGCCAACGTCCTGACTTTC. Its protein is CASSERDRGKSGANVLTF.

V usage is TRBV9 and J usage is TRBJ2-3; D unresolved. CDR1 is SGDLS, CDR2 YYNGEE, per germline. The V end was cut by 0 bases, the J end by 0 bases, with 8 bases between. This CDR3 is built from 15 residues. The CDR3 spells CASSVDGESTDTQYF. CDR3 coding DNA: TGTGCCAGCAGCGTAGATGGAGAGAGCACAGATACGCAGTATTTT.

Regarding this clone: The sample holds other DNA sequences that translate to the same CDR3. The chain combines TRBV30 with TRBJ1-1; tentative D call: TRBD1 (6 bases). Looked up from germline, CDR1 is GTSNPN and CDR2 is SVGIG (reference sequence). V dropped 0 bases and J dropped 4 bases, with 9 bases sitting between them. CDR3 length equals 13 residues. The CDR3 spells CAWSVTGSTEAFF. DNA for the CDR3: TGTGCCTGGAGTGTAACAGGGAGCACTGAAGCTTTCTTT.

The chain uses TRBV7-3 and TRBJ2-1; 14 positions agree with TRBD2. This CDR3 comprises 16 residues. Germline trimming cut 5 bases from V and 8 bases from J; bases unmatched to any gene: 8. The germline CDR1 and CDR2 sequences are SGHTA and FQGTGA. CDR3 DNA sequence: TGTGCCAGCAGCACCTGGACTAGCGGGGGGACGGATGAGCAGTTCTTC. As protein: CASSTWTSGGTDEQFF.

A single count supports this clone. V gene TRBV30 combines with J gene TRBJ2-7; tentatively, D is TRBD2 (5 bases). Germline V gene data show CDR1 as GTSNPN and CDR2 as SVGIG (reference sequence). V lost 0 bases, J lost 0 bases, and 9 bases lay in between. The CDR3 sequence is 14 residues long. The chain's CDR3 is CAWSVRGSSYEQYF. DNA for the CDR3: TGTGCCTGGAGTGTACGAGGGAGCTCCTACGAGCAGTACTTC.

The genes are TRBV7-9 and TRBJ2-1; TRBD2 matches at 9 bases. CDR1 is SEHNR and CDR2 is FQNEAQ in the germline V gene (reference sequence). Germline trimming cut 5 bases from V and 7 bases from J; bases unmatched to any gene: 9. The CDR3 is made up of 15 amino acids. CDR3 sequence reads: CASSGGVAGVNEQFF. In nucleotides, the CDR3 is TGTGCCAGCAGCGGGGGAGTAGCGGGAGTTAATGAGCAGTTCTTC.

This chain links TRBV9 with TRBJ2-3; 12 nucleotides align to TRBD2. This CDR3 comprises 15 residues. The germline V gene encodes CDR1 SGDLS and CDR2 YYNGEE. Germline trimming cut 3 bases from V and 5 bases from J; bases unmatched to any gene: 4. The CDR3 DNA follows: TGTGCCAGCAGCGGGACGGGACTAGCGGGAGATACGCAGTATTTT. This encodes CASSGTGLAGDTQYF.